Listed here are 14 T cell receptor beta chains from one sample, sequenced in a study of T cell responses to AZD1222 COVID-19 vaccine. Data came from immunoSEQ multiplex PCR; TCRdb stores just in-frame clones and leaves some out. The sample contains around 150,000 clones, 91% of which appear only once. The sequenced sample was peripheral blood, obtained 28 days after the second AZD1222 dose. The origin of the receptors is an adult who received the AZD1222 COVID-19 vaccine.

This chain connects TRBV5-5 to TRBJ2-1, with D possibly being TRBD2 (6 bases). This CDR3 spans 15 amino acids. The V gene's germline CDR1 is SGHKS and CDR2 YYEKEE (reference sequence). V dropped 4 bases and J dropped 8 bases, with 19 bases sitting between them. CDR3 loop: CASSLPSGVGDEQFF. The CDR3 coding sequence is TGTGCCAGCAGCCTTCCTTCGGGGGTAGGCGATGAGCAGTTCTTC.

The chain joins TRBV14 to TRBJ1-4; D call uncertain. This CDR3 comprises 13 residues. Trimming stripped 1 base from V and 8 bases from J, with 8 bases between. The germline V gene has CDR1 SGHDN and CDR2 FVKESK. DNA of the CDR3: TGTGCCAGCAGCCAAGGAACCGGGGAAAAACTGTTTTTT. It is translated as CASSQGTGEKLFF.

The J gene is TRBJ1-2, the V gene TRBV5-6; 7 nucleotides agree with TRBD1. V shed 3 bases and J 8 bases; nucleotides not matched to a gene: 13. This CDR3 region has 15 residues. The germline gives CDR1 SGHDT, CDR2 YYEEEE. CDR3 coding DNA: TGTGCCAGCAGCTGGGGCACAGGGGCCATTGGAGGCTACACCTTC. Its translation is CASSWGTGAIGGYTF.

This chain uses TRBV28 with TRBJ1-2; D unclear. The CDR3 is 13 amino acids. Germline V CDR1 and CDR2: MDHEN, SYDVKM. Trimming left V 6 bases short and J 2 bases short, with 10 bases between. Written as DNA, the CDR3 is TGTGCCAGCAGACCCTCGGCCAACTATGGCTACACCTTC. As protein: CASRPSANYGYTF.

The chain employs TRBV7-3 and TRBJ1-1; D call uncertain. V was clipped by 0 bases and J by 7 bases, with 12 bases between them. The germline V gene encodes CDR1 SGHTA and CDR2 FQGTGA. The CDR3 sequence is 14 residues long. The CDR3 sequence is CASSLTGRGSEAFF. The CDR3 region has the DNA TGTGCCAGCAGCTTAACAGGGAGAGGAAGTGAAGCTTTCTTT.

The chain combines TRBV6-5 with TRBJ1-1; D gene unclear. The V and J ends lost 0 bases and 11 bases respectively, with 13 bases between them. Germline V gene lookup returns CDR1 MNHEY and CDR2 SVGAGI. CDR3 length: 13 residues. The CDR3 DNA follows: TGTGCCAGCAGTTACTCGAACCCACTTGAGGCTTTCTTT. Translation gives CASSYSNPLEAFF.

The chain combines TRBV7-2 with TRBJ2-2, with 14 nucleotides matching TRBD2. The CDR3 is 19 residues long. Looked up from germline, CDR1 is SGHTA and CDR2 is FQGNSA. V was clipped by 5 bases and J by 4 bases; unmatched bases: 12. This CDR3 is CASSHQPGTSGRRTGELFF. Here the CDR3 DNA reads TGTGCCAGCAGCCACCAACCCGGGACTAGCGGGAGACGCACCGGGGAGCTGTTTTTT.

J is TRBJ1-1 and V is TRBV2; no definite D call. The CDR3 loop spans 12 amino acids. Per the germline V gene, CDR1 is SNHLY and CDR2 is FYNNEI. Deletions cut 7 bases from V and 4 bases from J, with 10 bases between. CDR3 loop: CASKTRVTEAFF. The CDR3, as DNA: TGTGCCAGCAAAACGAGGGTCACTGAAGCTTTCTTT.

This rearrangement joins TRBV29-1 to TRBJ1-2; TRBD1 aligns across 12 bases. V lost 3 bases and J lost 4; bases outside the gene matches: 9. The CDR3 runs 16 residues. Germline V gives CDR1 SQVTM, CDR2 ANQGSEA. For the CDR3, the DNA is TGCAGCGTTGACGGGACAGGGGGCGCGTCTAGCTATGGCTACACCTTC. Translated, it gives CSVDGTGGASSYGYTF.

The chain is built from TRBV3-1 (or the pseudogene TRBV3-2) and TRBJ1-2, with D possibly matching TRBD1 (5 bases). Trimming took off 1 base at V and 5 bases at J, with 11 bases between the two ends. The CDR3 has 14 amino acids. Germline-derived CDR1 and CDR2 are LGHDT and YNNKEL (reference sequence). CDR3 sequence reads: CASSQGQSGYGYTF. The DNA of the CDR3 is TGTGCCAGCAGCCAAGGACAGAGCGGTTATGGCTACACCTTC.

The CDR3 DNA is TGTGCCAGCAGCTTGGGTAACTATGGCTACACCTTC. Translation: CASSLGNYGYTF. This chain links TRBV5-4 with TRBJ1-2; D remains unclear. This CDR3 region has 12 residues. With 0 bases removed from V and 1 base from J, the gap between germline ends came to 1 base. In germline, CDR1 is SGHNT, CDR2 YYREEE (reference sequence).

The J gene is TRBJ1-3, the V gene TRBV27; D is unclear. The CDR3 loop spans 13 amino acids. The V gene's germline CDR1 is MNHEY and CDR2 SMNVEV (reference sequence). V lost 5 bases and J lost 3, with 8 bases in between. In DNA, the CDR3 is TGTGCCAGCAGTCCCAGTCTTGGAAACACCATATATTTT. Translation gives CASSPSLGNTIYF.

The rearrangement links TRBV7-8 to TRBJ2-3; possibly TRBD1 or TRBD2 for D (5 bases each). Trimming pared 5 bases from V and 8 bases from J, leaving 29 bases between. The CDR3 length is 18 residues. Germline CDR1 and CDR2: SGHVS and FQNEAQ. Here the CDR3 DNA reads TGTGCCAGCAGCCGAGGCATCCGGGGCCCCCCTGCACATGGTACGCAGTATTTT. Protein product: CASSRGIRGPPAHGTQYF.

This chain connects TRBV9 to TRBJ1-2, with 9 bases that match TRBD1. Unmatched junction bases numbered 4, after V lost 0 bases and J lost 7 bases. This CDR3 spans 14 amino acids. Per the germline V gene, CDR1 is SGDLS and CDR2 is YYNGEE. The CDR3 bases are TGTGCCAGCAGCGTAGCTACGACAGGGGGTGGCTACACCTTC. Translating gives CASSVATTGGGYTF. Supplemented by reference TRBV9 and TRBJ1-2, the full variable domain reads DSGVTQTPKHLITATGQRVTLRCSPRSGDLSVYWYQQSLDQGLQFLIQYYNGEERAKGNILERFSAQQFPDLHSELNLSSLELGDSALYFCASSVATTGGGYTFGSGTRLTVV.